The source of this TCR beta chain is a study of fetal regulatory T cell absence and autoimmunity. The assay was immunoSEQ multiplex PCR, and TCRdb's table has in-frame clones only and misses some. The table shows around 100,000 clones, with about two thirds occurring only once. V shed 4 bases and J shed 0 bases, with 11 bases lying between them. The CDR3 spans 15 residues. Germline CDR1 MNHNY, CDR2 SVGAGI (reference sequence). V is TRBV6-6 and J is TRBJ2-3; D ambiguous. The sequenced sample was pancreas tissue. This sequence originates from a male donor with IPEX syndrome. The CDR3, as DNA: TGTGCCAGCAGTTCGGTGAAGCCTAGCACAGATACGCAGTATTTT. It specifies CASSSVKPSTDTQYF.